This T cell receptor beta chain was observed in a study of cytomegalovirus exposure and HLA in healthy donors. Study-wide points: The listing of 150 to 200 TCR beta chains classed them as cytomegalovirus-associated. Later, an analysis found that TCR clusters from the first cohort tended to co-occur in the 90 to 150 validation repertoires. Through in vitro validation, three CMV-associated chains were shown to be specific for CMV antigens.

The repertoire was sequenced with immunoSEQ multiplex PCR; TCRdb's copy has only in-frame clones and lacks some. The sample lists about 53,000 clones, around 91% occurring once. Worth noting for this clone: Antigen specificity is unknown.

The germline CDR1 and CDR2 sequences are SGHDN and FVKESK. The CDR3 covers 15 residues. The V gene end was trimmed by 4 bases and the J gene end by 0 bases; junction bases not matched to a gene: 0. The donors were in the approximately 120-subject validation cohort; that cohort was separate from the approximately 670-subject first cohort. Sequenced sample: PBMCs. The receptor comes from a man aged 18 to 30 in good health and CMV-seronegative. The rearrangement joins TRBV14 to TRBJ2-2; 9 bases agree with TRBD1. This chain's CDR3 is CASSRTGANTGELFF. The CDR3 DNA reads as TGTGCCAGCAGCCGGACAGGGGCGAACACCGGGGAGCTGTTTTTT.